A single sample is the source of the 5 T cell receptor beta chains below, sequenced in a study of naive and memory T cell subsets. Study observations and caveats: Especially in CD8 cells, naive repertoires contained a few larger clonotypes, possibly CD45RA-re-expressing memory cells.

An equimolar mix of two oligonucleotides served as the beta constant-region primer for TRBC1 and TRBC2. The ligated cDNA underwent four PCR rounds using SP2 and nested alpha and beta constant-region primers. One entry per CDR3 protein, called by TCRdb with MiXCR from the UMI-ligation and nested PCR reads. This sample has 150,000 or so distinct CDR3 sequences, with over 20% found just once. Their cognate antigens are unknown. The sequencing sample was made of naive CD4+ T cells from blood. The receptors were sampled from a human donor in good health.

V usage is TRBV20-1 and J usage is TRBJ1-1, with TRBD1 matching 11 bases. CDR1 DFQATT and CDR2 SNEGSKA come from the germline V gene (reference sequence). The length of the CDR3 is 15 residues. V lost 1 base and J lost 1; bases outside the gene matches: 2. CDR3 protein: CSARGTGGANTEAFF. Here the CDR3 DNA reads TGCAGTGCTAGAGGGACAGGGGGCGCGAACACTGAAGCTTTCTTT.

The DNA for the CDR3 is TGCAGTGCTAGTTTAGAAGAGACCCAGTACTTC. Translating it yields CSASLEETQYF. The chain employs TRBV20-1 and TRBJ2-5; D not resolved. V shed 3 bases and J shed 3 bases, with 5 bases lying between them. CDR3 length: 11 amino acids. The V gene's germline CDR1 is DFQATT and CDR2 SNEGSKA (reference sequence).

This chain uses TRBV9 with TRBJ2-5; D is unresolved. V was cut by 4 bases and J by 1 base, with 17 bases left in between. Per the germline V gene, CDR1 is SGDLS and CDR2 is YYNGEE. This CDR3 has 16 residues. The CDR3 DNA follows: TGTGCCAGCAGCCCCGCTCCCCATGGCGGCCAAGAGACCCAGTACTTC. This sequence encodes CASSPAPHGGQETQYF.

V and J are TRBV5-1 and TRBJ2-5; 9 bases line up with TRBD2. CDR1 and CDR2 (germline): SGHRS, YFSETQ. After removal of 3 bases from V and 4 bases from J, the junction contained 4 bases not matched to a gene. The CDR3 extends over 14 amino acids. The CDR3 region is CASSSTSGLETQYF. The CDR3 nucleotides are TGCGCCAGCAGCTCAACTAGCGGGTTAGAGACCCAGTACTTC.

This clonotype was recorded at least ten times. The CDR3 DNA reads TGTGCCAGCAGTTTAACGTTAGCGGGAGGACCCGAGCAGTACTTC. Its translation: CASSLTLAGGPEQYF. The chain is built from TRBV28 and TRBJ2-7; 10 bases are a match to TRBD2. The CDR3 spans 15 residues. After removal of 2 bases from V and 6 bases from J, the junction contained 7 bases not matched to a gene. Germline-derived CDR1 and CDR2 are MDHEN and SYDVKM.